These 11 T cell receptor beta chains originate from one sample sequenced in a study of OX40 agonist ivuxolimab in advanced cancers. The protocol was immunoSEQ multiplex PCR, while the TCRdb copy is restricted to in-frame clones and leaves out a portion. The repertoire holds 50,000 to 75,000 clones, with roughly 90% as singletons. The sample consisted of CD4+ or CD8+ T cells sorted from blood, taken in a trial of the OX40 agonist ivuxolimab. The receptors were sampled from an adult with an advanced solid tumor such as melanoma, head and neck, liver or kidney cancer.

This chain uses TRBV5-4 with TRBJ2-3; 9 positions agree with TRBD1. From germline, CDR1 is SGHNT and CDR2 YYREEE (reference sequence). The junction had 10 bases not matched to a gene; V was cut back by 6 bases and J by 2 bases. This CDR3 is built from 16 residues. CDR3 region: CASTFEQGANTDTQYF. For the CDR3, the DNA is TGTGCCAGCACATTTGAACAGGGGGCTAACACAGATACGCAGTATTTT. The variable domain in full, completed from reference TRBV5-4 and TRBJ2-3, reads ETGVTQSPTHLIKTRGQQVTLRCSSQSGHNTVSWYQQALGQGPQFIFQYYREEENGRGNFPPRFSGLQFPNYSSELNVNALELDDSALYLCASTFEQGANTDTQYFGPGTRLTVL.

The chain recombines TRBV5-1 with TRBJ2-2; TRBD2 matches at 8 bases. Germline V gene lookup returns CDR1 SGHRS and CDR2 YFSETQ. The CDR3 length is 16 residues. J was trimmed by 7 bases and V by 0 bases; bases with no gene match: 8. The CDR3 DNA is TGCGCCAGCAGCTTGGGGACTAGCCCGGGCAACGGGGAGCTGTTTTTT. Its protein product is CASSLGTSPGNGELFF.

CDR3 protein: CASRLFQGEGYGYTF. For the CDR3, the DNA is TGTGCCAGCAGACTTTTCCAGGGGGAGGGATATGGCTACACCTTC. The chain combines TRBV6-5 with TRBJ1-2, with TRBD1 matching over 7 bases. This CDR3 comprises 15 residues. The germline gives CDR1 MNHEY, CDR2 SVGAGI. J lost 5 bases, V lost 6 bases, and 12 bases had no gene match.

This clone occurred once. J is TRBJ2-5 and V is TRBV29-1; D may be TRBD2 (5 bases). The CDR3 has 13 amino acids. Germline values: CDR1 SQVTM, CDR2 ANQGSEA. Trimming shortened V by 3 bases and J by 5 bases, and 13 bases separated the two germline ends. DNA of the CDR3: TGCAGCGTTGACGCTCCAGGCGGGGAGACCCAGTACTTC. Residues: CSVDAPGGETQYF.

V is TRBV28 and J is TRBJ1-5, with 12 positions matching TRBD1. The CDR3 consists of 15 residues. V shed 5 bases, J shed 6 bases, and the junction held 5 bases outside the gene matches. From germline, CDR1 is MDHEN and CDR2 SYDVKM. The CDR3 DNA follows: TGTGCCAGCAGTGGGACAGGGGGCGCGAGTCAGCCCCAGCATTTT. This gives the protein CASSGTGGASQPQHF.

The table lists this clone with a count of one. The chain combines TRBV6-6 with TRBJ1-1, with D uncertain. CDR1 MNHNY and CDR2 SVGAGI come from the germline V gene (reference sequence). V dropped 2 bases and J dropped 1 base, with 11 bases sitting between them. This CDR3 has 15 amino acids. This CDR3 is CASSYPLTENTEAFF. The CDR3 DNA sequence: TGTGCCAGCAGTTACCCACTAACCGAGAACACTGAAGCTTTCTTT.

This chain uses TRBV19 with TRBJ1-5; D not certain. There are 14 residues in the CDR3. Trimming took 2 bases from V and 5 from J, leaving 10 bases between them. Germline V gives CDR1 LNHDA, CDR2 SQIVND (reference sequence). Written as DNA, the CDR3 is TGTGCCAGTAGTATAACCCCAACAGATCAGCCCCAGCATTTT. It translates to CASSITPTDQPQHF.

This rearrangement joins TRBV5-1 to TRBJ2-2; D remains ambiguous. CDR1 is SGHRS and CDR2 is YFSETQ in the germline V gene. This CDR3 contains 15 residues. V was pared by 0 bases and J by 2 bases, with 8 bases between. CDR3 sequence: CASSLVVGNTGELFF. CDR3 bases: TGCGCCAGCAGCTTGGTTGTGGGAAACACCGGGGAGCTGTTTTTT.

CDR3 in amino acids: CAWRSDRETDTQYF. The CDR3 DNA sequence: TGTGCCTGGAGAAGCGACAGGGAGACAGATACGCAGTATTTT. V is TRBV30 and J is TRBJ2-3, with 7 nucleotides matching TRBD1. This CDR3 is built from 14 residues. The ends lost 3 bases at V and 3 bases at J; junction bases unmatched: 6. Germline V gives CDR1 GTSNPN, CDR2 SVGIG (reference sequence).

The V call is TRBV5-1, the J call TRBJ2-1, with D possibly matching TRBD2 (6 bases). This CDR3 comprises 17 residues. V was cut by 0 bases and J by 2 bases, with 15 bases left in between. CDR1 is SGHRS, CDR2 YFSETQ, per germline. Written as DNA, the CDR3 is TGCGCCAGCAGCTTGGGTCCCCAGGGACTGACCTACAATGAGCAGTTCTTC. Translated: CASSLGPQGLTYNEQFF. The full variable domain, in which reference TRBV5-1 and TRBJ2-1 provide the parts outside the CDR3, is KAGVTQTPRYLIKTRGQQVTLSCSPISGHRSVSWYQQTPGQGLQFLFEYFSETQRNKGNFPGRFSGRQFSNSRSEMNVSTLELGDSALYLCASSLGPQGLTYNEQFFGPGTRLTVL.

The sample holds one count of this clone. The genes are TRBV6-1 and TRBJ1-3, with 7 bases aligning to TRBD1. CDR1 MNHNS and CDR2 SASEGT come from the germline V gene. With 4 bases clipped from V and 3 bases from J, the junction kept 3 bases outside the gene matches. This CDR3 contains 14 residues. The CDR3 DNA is TGTGCCAGCAGTGTGGGGGACAGTGGAAACACCATATATTTT. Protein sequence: CASSVGDSGNTIYF.